The rows below give T cell receptor beta chains drawn from one sample of a study of tumor-infiltrating lymphocytes in oesophageal squamous cell carcinoma. TCRdb processed the PCR reads anew with MiXCR; each CDR3 protein has one entry. The sample contains roughly 16,000 distinct CDR3 sequences, around 40% of which appear only once. The sample taken for sequencing was blood. These receptors all stem from a female donor with esophageal squamous cell carcinoma. Each CDR3 is given with its conserved first and last residue. A D gene is named only where the DNA matches it firmly. The size entry is marked missing in some rows and otherwise reads once, few, many or a size class.

CDR3aa | CDR3nt | j_gene | abundance | len | v_gene | d_gene
CASNRANEQFF | TGTGCCAGCAATCGTGCGAATGAGCAGTTCTTC | TRBJ2-1 | few | 11 | TRBV6-1 | NA
CASSLTDRGGANEQYF | TGTGCCAGCAGCTTAACGGATCGGGGGGGAGCGAACGAGCAGTACTTC | TRBJ2-7 | NA | 16 | TRBV7-3 | TRBD2
CASSKLAGVMDEQYF | TGTGCCAGCAGCAAACTAGCGGGAGTTATGGATGAGCAGTACTTC | TRBJ2-4 | few | 15 | TRBV7-3 | TRBD2
CASSPTAGANVLTF | TGTGCCAGCAGCCCTACGGCTGGGGCCAACGTCCTGACTTTC | TRBJ2-6 | few | 14 | TRBV7-8 | NA
CASSFGRVRTEAFF | TGTGCCAGCAGCTTCGGCAGGGTGAGGACTGAAGCTTTCTTT | TRBJ1-1 | many | 14 | TRBV11-2 | NA
CASSVFDGPSSDRTDTQYF | TGTGCCAGCAGTGTTTTTGACGGTCCTTCTAGCGACCGCACAGATACGCAGTATTTT | TRBJ2-3 | NA | 19 | TRBV28 | NA
CASSLRGIVTDTQYF | TGTGCCAGCAGCTTAAGGGGGATAGTTACCGATACGCAGTATTTT | TRBJ2-3 | NA | 15 | TRBV7-3 | NA
CASSKGEAGGRDTQYF | TGTGCCAGCAGCAAGGGAGAAGCGGGAGGCAGGGATACGCAGTATTTT | TRBJ2-3 | NA | 16 | TRBV7-2 | TRBD2
CASSNAYYEQYF | TGCGCCAGCAGCAACGCTTACTACGAGCAGTACTTC | TRBJ2-7 | NA | 12 | TRBV5-1 | NA
CASSLALAGTDTQYF | TGTGCCAGCAGTTTGGCACTAGCGGGCACAGATACGCAGTATTTT | TRBJ2-3 | NA | 15 | TRBV27 | TRBD2
CISVPEGLPVDEQYF | NA | TRBJ2-5 | few | 15 | TRBV7-5 | NA
CASSLGQGVGYEQYF | TGTGCCAGCTCCTTGGGACAGGGGGTCGGCTACGAGCAGTACTTC | TRBJ2-7 | few | 15 | TRBV18 | TRBD1
CASSPPLRGQGGRTGNTIYF | TGTGCCAGCTCACCGCCCTTGAGAGGACAGGGAGGGAGGACTGGAAACACCATATATTTT | TRBJ1-3 | few | 20 | TRBV18 | TRBD1
CSARDSGSTDTQYF | TGCAGTGCTAGAGATAGCGGGAGCACAGATACGCAGTATTTT | TRBJ2-3 | few | 14 | TRBV20-1 | TRBD2
CASSEVDEQFF | TGTGCCAGCAGTGAAGTTGATGAGCAGTTCTTC | TRBJ2-1 | NA | 11 | TRBV6-1 | NA
CASSPSGRGDNQPQHF | TGTGCCAGCAGCCCCTCCGGGAGGGGGGACAATCAGCCCCAGCATTTT | TRBJ1-5 | many | 16 | TRBV5-6 | NA
CASSRTPGQSTDTQYF | TGTGCTAGCAGCCGTACTCCGGGACAGAGCACAGATACGCAGTATTTT | TRBJ2-3 | medium-sized | 16 | TRBV7-7 | TRBD1
CSAGAQETQYF | TGCAGTGCTGGGGCCCAAGAGACCCAGTACTTC | TRBJ2-5 | many | 11 | TRBV20-1 | NA
CASSVSVSGTQFF | TGCGCCAGCAGTGTGAGTGTAAGTGGCACGCAGTTCTTC | TRBJ2-1 | NA | 13 | TRBV10-1 | NA
CASRTGTINEKLFF | TGTGCCAGCAGGACCGGGACAATTAATGAAAAACTGTTTTTT | TRBJ1-4 | many | 14 | TRBV12-3/TRBV12-4 | NA
CASSLSGGPSTGELFF | TGTGCCAGCAGTTTATCGGGAGGGCCTTCTACCGGGGAGCTGTTTTTT | TRBJ2-2 | many | 16 | TRBV27 | TRBD2
CASSKDQGRQYF | TGTGCCAGCAGTAAGGACCAGGGAAGGCAGTATTTT | TRBJ2-3 | many | 12 | TRBV27 | NA
CAWSDHRGRGTGELFF | TGTGCCTGGAGTGATCACCGGGGAAGAGGGACCGGGGAGCTGTTTTTT | TRBJ2-2 | few | 16 | TRBV30 | NA
CASSLGSWDRNYGYTF | TGTGCCAGCAGCTTAGGGAGCTGGGACAGGAACTATGGCTACACCTTC | TRBJ1-2 | NA | 16 | TRBV7-2 | TRBD1
CASSLTSTGLETQYF | TGTGCCAGCAGCTTAACCTCGACAGGGCTCGAGACCCAGTACTTC | TRBJ2-5 | NA | 15 | TRBV7-3 | TRBD1
CASSRQGANEQYF | TGTGCCAGCAGCAGACAGGGGGCCAACGAGCAGTACTTC | TRBJ2-7 | NA | 13 | TRBV6-6 | TRBD1
CASSLVGGSFNEQFF | TGTGCCAGCAGCTTAGTGGGCGGGTCCTTTAATGAGCAGTTCTTC | TRBJ2-1 | NA | 15 | TRBV7-2 | NA
CASSFLAGSREQYF | TGTGCCAGCAGCTTCCTAGCGGGATCGAGGGAGCAGTACTTC | TRBJ2-7 | few | 14 | TRBV7-2 | TRBD2
CASSGLAAYNEQYF | TGTGCCAGCAGCGGACTAGCGGCGTACAATGAGCAGTACTTC | TRBJ2-5 | NA | 14 | TRBV2 | TRBD2
CASSSVWGTGNYGYTF | TGTGCCAGCAGCTCCGTTTGGGGGACAGGGAACTATGGCTACACCTTC | TRBJ1-2 | NA | 16 | TRBV28 | TRBD1
CASRGHRPQETQYF | TGTGCCAGCAGGGGACATCGTCCTCAAGAGACCCAGTACTTC | TRBJ2-5 | NA | 14 | TRBV6-6 | NA
CATSAPTEANVLTF | TGTGCCACCAGTGCACCCACTGAGGCCAACGTCCTGACTTTC | TRBJ2-6 | many | 14 | TRBV24-1 | NA
CASSLDSLARPYNEQFF | TGTGCCAGCAGCTTAGATTCCCTGGCAAGACCCTACAATGAGCAGTTCTTC | TRBJ2-1 | NA | 17 | TRBV7-2 | NA
CASAREGYEQYF | TGTGCCAGCGCTCGGGAGGGCTACGAGCAGTACTTC | TRBJ2-7 | many | 12 | TRBV6-2/TRBV6-3 | TRBD2
CASTKTGGNSYEQYF | TGTGCCAGCACTAAGACGGGGGGAAATTCCTACGAGCAGTACTTC | TRBJ2-7 | NA | 15 | TRBV7-2 | TRBD2
CASSDRVGETQYF | TGTGCCAGCAGTGACAGGGTTGGTGAGACCCAGTACTTC | TRBJ2-5 | NA | 13 | TRBV7-4 | TRBD1
CASSLSGSTDTQYF | TGTGCCAGCAGCTTGTCGGGGAGCACAGATACGCAGTATTTT | TRBJ2-3 | NA | 14 | TRBV7-2 | NA
CASSFYRPGETQYF | TGTGCCAGCAGCTTTTACCGACCGGGGGAGACCCAGTACTTC | TRBJ2-5 | NA | 14 | TRBV7-2 | NA
CASSEGLAGGDTQYF | TGTGCCAGCAGCGAGGGACTAGCGGGAGGGGACACGCAGTATTTT | TRBJ2-3 | few | 15 | TRBV7-2 | TRBD2
CASSLSQAGRDMSSYEQYF | TGTGCCAGCAGCTTATCCCAGGCGGGTCGGGACATGAGCTCCTACGAGCAGTACTTC | TRBJ2-7 | NA | 19 | TRBV7-8 | NA
CASSYGFVTGLNTEAFF | TGTGCCAGCAGTTACGGCTTCGTGACAGGGTTGAACACTGAAGCTTTCTTT | TRBJ1-1 | many | 17 | TRBV6-1 | TRBD1
CASTNPDRGSEQYF | TGTGCCAGCACCAATCCGGACAGGGGTAGCGAGCAGTACTTC | TRBJ2-7 | NA | 14 | TRBV7-6 | TRBD1